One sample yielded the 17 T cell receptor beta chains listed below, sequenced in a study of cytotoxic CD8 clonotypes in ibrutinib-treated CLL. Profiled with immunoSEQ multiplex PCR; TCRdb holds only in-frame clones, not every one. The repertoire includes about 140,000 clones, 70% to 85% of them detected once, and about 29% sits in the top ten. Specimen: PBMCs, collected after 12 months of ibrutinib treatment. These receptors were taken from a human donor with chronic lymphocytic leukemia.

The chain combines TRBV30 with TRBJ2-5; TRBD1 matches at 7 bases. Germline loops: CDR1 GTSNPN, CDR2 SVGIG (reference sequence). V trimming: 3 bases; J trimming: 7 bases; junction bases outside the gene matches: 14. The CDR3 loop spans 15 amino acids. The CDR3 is CAWRSPDRAVGTQYF. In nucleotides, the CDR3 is TGTGCCTGGAGGTCCCCTGACAGGGCTGTGGGGACCCAGTACTTC.

CDR3 amino acids: CASHGLGTTNYGYTF. In nucleotides, the CDR3 is TGTGCCAGCCATGGGCTCGGGACTACTAACTATGGCTACACCTTC. The genes are TRBV2 and TRBJ1-2, with D perhaps TRBD1 (5 bases). The CDR3 is 15 residues long. The germline V gene has CDR1 SNHLY and CDR2 FYNNEI. The V and J ends lost 8 bases and 0 bases respectively, with 16 bases between them.

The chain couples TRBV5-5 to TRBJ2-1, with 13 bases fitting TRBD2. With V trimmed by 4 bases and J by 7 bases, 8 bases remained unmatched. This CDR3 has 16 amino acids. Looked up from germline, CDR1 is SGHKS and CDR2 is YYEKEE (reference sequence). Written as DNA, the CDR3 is TGTGCCAGCAGCCGAACACTAGCGGGAGGGGGGAATGAGCAGTTCTTC. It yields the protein CASSRTLAGGGNEQFF.

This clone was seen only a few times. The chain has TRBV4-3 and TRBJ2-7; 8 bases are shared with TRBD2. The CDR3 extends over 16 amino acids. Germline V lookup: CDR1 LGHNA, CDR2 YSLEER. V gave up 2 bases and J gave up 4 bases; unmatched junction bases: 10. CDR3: CASSQRGQRERYEQYF. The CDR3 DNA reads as TGCGCCAGCAGCCAACGAGGGCAGCGGGAGAGATACGAGCAGTACTTC.

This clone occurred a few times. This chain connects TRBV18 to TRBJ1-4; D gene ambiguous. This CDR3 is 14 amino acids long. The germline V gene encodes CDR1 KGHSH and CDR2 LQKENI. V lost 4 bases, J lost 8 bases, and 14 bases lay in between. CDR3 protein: CASSLGQDGEKLFF. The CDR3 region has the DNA TGTGCCAGCTCACTCGGTCAGGATGGGGAAAAACTGTTTTTT. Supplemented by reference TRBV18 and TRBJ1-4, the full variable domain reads NAGVMQNPRHLVRRRGQEARLRCSPMKGHSHVYWYRQLPEEGLKFMVYLQKENIIDESGMPKERFSAEFPKEGPSILRIQQVVRGDSAAYFCASSLGQDGEKLFFGSGTQLSVL.

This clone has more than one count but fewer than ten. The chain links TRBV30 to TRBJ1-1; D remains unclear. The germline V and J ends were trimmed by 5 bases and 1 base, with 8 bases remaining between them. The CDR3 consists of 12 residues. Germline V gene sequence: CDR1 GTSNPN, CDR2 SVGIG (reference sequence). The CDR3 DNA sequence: TGTGCCTGGGCGGGAGGGAACACTGAAGCTTTCTTT. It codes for CAWAGGNTEAFF. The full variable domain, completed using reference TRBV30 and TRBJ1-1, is SQTIHQWPATLVQPVGSPLSLECTVEGTSNPNLYWYRQAAGRGLQLLFYSVGIGQISSEVPQNLSASRPQDRQFILSSKKLLLSDSGFYLCAWAGGNTEAFFGQGTRLTVV.

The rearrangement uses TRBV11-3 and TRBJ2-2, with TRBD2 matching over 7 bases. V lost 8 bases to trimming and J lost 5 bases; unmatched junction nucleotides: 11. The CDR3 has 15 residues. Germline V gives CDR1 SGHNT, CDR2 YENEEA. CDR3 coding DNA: TGTGCCAGCGGAGGCATAGCGGGTCAAACCGGGGAGCTGTTTTTT. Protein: CASGGIAGQTGELFF.

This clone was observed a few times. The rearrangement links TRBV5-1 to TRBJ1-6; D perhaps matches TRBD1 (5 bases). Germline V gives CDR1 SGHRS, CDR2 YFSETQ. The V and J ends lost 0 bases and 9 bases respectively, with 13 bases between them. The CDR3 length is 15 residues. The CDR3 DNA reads TGCGCCAGCAGCTTGGCCGTGGGAGGGGCTTCACCCCTCCACTTT. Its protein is CASSLAVGGASPLHF.

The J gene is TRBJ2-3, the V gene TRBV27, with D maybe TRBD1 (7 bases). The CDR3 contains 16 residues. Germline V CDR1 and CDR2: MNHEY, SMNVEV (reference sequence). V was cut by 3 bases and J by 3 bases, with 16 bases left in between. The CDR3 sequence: CASSFQGGGFTDTQYF. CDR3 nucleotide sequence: TGTGCCAGCAGTTTCCAGGGGGGCGGGTTTACAGATACGCAGTATTTT.

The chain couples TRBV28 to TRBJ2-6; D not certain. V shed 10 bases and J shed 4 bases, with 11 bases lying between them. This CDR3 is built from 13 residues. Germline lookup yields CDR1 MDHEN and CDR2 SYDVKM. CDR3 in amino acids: CATWTAGANVLTF. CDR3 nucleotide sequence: TGTGCCACTTGGACCGCCGGGGCCAACGTCCTGACTTTC. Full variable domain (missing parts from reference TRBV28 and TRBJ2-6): DVKVTQSSRYLVKRTGEKVFLECVQDMDHENMFWYRQDPGLGLRLIYFSYDVKMKEKGDIPEGYSVSREKKERFSLILESASTNQTSMYLCATWTAGANVLTFGAGSRLTVL.

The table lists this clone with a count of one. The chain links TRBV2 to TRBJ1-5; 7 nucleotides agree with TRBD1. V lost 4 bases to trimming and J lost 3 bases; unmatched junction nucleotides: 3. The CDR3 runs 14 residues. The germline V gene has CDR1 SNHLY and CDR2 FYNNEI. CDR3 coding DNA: TGTGCCAGCAGTGGACAGGGAACCAATCAGCCCCAGCATTTT. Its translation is CASSGQGTNQPQHF.

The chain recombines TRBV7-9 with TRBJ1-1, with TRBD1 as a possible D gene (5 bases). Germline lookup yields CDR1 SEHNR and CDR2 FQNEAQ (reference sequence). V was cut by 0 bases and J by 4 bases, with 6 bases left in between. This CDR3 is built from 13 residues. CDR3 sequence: CASSLAQGTEAFF. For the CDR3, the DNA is TGTGCCAGCAGCTTAGCGCAGGGCACTGAAGCTTTCTTT.

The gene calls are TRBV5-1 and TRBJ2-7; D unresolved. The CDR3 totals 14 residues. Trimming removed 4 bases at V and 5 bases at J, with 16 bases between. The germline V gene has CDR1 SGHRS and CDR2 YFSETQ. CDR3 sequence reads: CASSPPRHSNEQYF. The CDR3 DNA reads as TGCGCCAGCAGCCCCCCTAGGCACTCGAACGAGCAGTACTTC.

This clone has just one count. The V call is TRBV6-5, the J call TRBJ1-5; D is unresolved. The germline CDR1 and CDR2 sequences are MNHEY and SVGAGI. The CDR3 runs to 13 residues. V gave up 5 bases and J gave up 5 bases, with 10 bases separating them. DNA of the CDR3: TGTGCCAGCAGTGAGACCAGCTATCAGCCCCAGCATTTT. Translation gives CASSETSYQPQHF.

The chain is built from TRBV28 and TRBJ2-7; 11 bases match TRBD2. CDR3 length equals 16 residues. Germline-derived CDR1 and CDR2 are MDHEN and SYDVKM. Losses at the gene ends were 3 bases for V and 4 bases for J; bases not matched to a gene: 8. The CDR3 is CASSFSTSGSRYEQYF. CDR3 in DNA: TGTGCCAGCAGTTTTAGCACTAGCGGGAGTCGGTACGAGCAGTACTTC.

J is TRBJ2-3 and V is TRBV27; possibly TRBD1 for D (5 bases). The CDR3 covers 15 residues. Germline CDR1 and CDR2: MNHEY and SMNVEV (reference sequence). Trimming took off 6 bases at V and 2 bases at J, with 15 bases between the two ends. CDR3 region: CASSLDRRFTDTQYF. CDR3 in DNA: TGTGCCAGCAGCCTCGACAGACGCTTCACAGATACGCAGTATTTT.

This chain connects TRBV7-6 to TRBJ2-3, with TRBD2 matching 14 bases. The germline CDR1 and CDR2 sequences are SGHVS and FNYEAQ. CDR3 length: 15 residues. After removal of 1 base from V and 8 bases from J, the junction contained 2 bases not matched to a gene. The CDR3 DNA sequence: TGTGCCAGCAGCTTAGGGGGGACTAGCGGGGGTACGCAGTATTTT. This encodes CASSLGGTSGGTQYF.